These 30 T cell receptor beta chains were all obtained from the same sample, sequenced in a study of cytomegalovirus exposure and HLA in healthy donors. The PCR ran on 60 Vbeta and 13 Jbeta primers. Measured with immunoSEQ multiplex PCR; TCRdb has only the in-frame clones, and not every one. Among around 98,000 clones listed, 75% to 80% were seen once. The specimen sequenced was PBMCs. The receptors were sampled from a woman aged 40 to 50 in good health and CMV-seronegative.

The rearrangement links TRBV10-2 to TRBJ2-2, with 9 nucleotides matching TRBD1. Germline assignment: CDR1 WSHSY and CDR2 SAAADI. Trimming cost V 8 bases and J 2 bases; bases outside gene matches: 3. The CDR3 spans 14 residues. CDR3 nucleotides: TGCGCCAGCTCGGGACAGGGCAACACCGGGGAGCTGTTTTTT. This sequence encodes CASSGQGNTGELFF.

This chain connects TRBV13 to TRBJ2-3, with D perhaps TRBD2 (6 bases). The CDR3 loop spans 15 amino acids. V lost 5 bases and J 2 bases, leaving 14 bases between the germline ends. Germline loops: CDR1 PRHDT, CDR2 FYEKMQ (reference sequence). As DNA, the CDR3 is TGTGCCAGCAGCCGCGCGGGACGTATCACAGATACGCAGTATTTT. Translating it yields CASSRAGRITDTQYF.

The chain is built from TRBV7-6 and TRBJ1-3; TRBD1 aligns across 10 bases. The V gene's germline CDR1 is SGHVS and CDR2 FNYEAQ. The CDR3 runs 17 residues. The V gene end was trimmed by 1 base and the J gene end by 3 bases; junction bases not matched to a gene: 6. Written as DNA, the CDR3 is TGTGCCAGCAGCTTAGGTGACAGGGGGCGCGGTGGAAACACCATATATTTT. As protein: CASSLGDRGRGGNTIYF.

This clone was counted once. The DNA of the CDR3 is TGCGCCAGCAGCTTGGCTCTCAGGGTGGACGAGCAGTACTTC. It yields the protein CASSLALRVDEQYF. This chain connects TRBV5-1 to TRBJ2-7; TRBD1 might be the D (5 bases). Germline loops: CDR1 SGHRS, CDR2 YFSETQ. V was cut by 0 bases and J by 5 bases, with 12 bases left in between. The CDR3 covers 14 residues.

With respect to this clone: The sample has other DNA sequences that encode this CDR3 too. J is TRBJ1-1 and V is TRBV10-3; D is uncertain. Trimming cost V 5 bases and J 1 base, with 5 bases left between them. The CDR3 consists of 12 residues. Per the germline V gene, CDR1 is ENHRY and CDR2 is SYGVKD. The CDR3 sequence: CAISTGNTEAFF. CDR3 coding DNA: TGTGCCATCAGTACTGGGAACACTGAAGCTTTCTTT.

The V and J genes are TRBV7-2 and TRBJ2-5, with 7 bases identical to TRBD2. CDR1 SGHTA and CDR2 FQGNSA come from the germline V gene. J lost 4 bases, V lost 1 base, and 6 bases had no gene match. CDR3 length: 15 amino acids. The CDR3 reads CASSLGAGSRETQYF. The CDR3 nucleotides read TGTGCCAGCAGCTTAGGAGCGGGGAGTAGAGAGACCCAGTACTTC. The full variable domain, with the rest looked up from reference TRBV7-2 and TRBJ2-5, is GAGVSQSPSNKVTEKGKDVELRCDPISGHTALYWYRQSLGQGLEFLIYFQGNSAPDKSGLPSDRFSAERTGGSVSTLTIQRTQQEDSAVYLCASSLGAGSRETQYFGPGTRLLVL.

This rearrangement joins TRBV7-3 to TRBJ1-2; D not resolved. There are 13 residues in the CDR3. The germline CDR1 and CDR2 sequences are SGHTA and FQGTGA. V was pared by 4 bases and J by 8 bases, with 14 bases between. The CDR3 loop is CASSSGSSGGYTF. The CDR3 DNA reads as TGTGCCAGCAGCTCGGGCTCCTCGGGGGGCTACACCTTC.

The rearrangement joins TRBV7-6 to TRBJ1-3; D is unresolved. CDR1 is SGHVS and CDR2 is FNYEAQ in the germline V gene. V was pared by 2 bases and J by 0 bases, with 11 bases between. This CDR3 is built from 16 residues. The CDR3 DNA sequence: TGTGCCAGCAGCTTACCACTATTGAGCTCTGGAAACACCATATATTTT. Residues: CASSLPLLSSGNTIYF.

The rearrangement uses TRBV7-9 and TRBJ1-5, with D perhaps TRBD1 (5 bases). V was cut by 1 base and J by 1 base, with 11 bases left in between. The CDR3 has 16 residues. Germline CDR1 reads SEHNR; CDR2 reads FQNEAQ (reference sequence). The CDR3: CASSLDGGASNQPQHF. As DNA, the CDR3 is TGTGCCAGCAGCTTAGATGGCGGGGCGAGCAATCAGCCCCAGCATTTT.

The chain couples TRBV4-2 to TRBJ1-5; TRBD1 matches at 8 bases. The CDR3 spans 16 residues. V lost 2 bases and J lost 2; bases outside the gene matches: 5. Looked up from germline, CDR1 is LGHNA and CDR2 is YNFKEQ. CDR3 DNA sequence: TGTGCCAGCAGCCAATTCGACAGGGGCGGCAATCAGCCCCAGCATTTT. This sequence encodes CASSQFDRGGNQPQHF.

The V call is TRBV5-5, the J call TRBJ1-1; D gene ambiguous. Germline lookup yields CDR1 SGHKS and CDR2 YYEKEE (reference sequence). V was shortened by 4 bases and J by 11 bases, with 18 bases between the two germline ends. The CDR3 consists of 13 residues. The CDR3 reads CASSLSLDVLAFF. The DNA of the CDR3 is TGTGCCAGCAGCCTTTCTTTAGATGTTCTGGCTTTCTTT.

The chain carries TRBV2 and TRBJ2-7; weak D call: TRBD1 (5 bases). V dropped 7 bases and J dropped 2 bases, with 12 bases sitting between them. From germline, CDR1 is SNHLY and CDR2 FYNNEI. This CDR3 has 13 amino acids. The CDR3 here is CASKRDSPYEQYF. The CDR3 DNA reads TGTGCCAGCAAACGAGACAGTCCCTACGAGCAGTACTTC. The full variable domain, rest sourced from reference TRBV2 and TRBJ2-7, is EPEVTQTPSHQVTQMGQEVILRCVPISNHLYFYWYRQILGQKVEFLVSFYNNEISEKSEIFDDQFSVERPDGSNFTLKIRSTKLEDSAMYFCASKRDSPYEQYFGPGTRLTVT.

The chain is built from TRBV4-3 and TRBJ1-2, with a tentative D call TRBD1 (6 bases). The germline V gene encodes CDR1 LGHNA and CDR2 YSLEER. Trimming pared 1 base from V and 8 bases from J, leaving 17 bases between. The CDR3 is 15 amino acids. CDR3 nucleotides: TGCGCCAGCAGCCAAGCTCCGGGGGGGGCGGAAGGCTACACCTTC. This encodes CASSQAPGGAEGYTF.

The CDR3 nucleotides read TGTGCCAGCGCACGGACCCGCGGGGAGGGGCAGTACTTC. Its translation is CASARTRGEGQYF. The V gene is TRBV7-3, the J gene TRBJ2-7, with 7 bases fitting TRBD2. The CDR3 is 13 residues long. V lost 8 bases, J lost 9 bases, and 13 bases stayed unmatched. Per the germline V gene, CDR1 is SGHTA and CDR2 is FQGTGA.

V and J are TRBV2 and TRBJ2-7, with TRBD1 matching over 8 bases. Unmatched junction bases numbered 3, after V lost 3 bases and J lost 5 bases. CDR1 SNHLY and CDR2 FYNNEI come from the germline V gene. CDR3 length: 13 amino acids. The CDR3 spells CASSERTGNEQYF. The CDR3 coding sequence is TGTGCCAGCAGTGAGCGGACAGGGAACGAGCAGTACTTC.

The chain carries TRBV7-6 and TRBJ1-3; no clear D. This CDR3 region has 14 residues. Germline assignment: CDR1 SGHVS and CDR2 FNYEAQ. V lost 6 bases to trimming and J lost 1 base, with 10 bases between them. CDR3 sequence: CASSSSRSGNTIYF. The CDR3 region has the DNA TGTGCCAGCAGTAGCAGCAGATCTGGAAACACCATATATTTT.

The V call is TRBV27, the J call TRBJ1-5, with D maybe TRBD1 (5 bases). CDR1 MNHEY and CDR2 SMNVEV come from the germline V gene (reference sequence). CDR3 length equals 15 residues. V dropped 5 bases and J dropped 3 bases, with 14 bases sitting between them. DNA of the CDR3: TGTGCCAGCAGTGGTGGGACTTCCCCCAATCAGCCCCAGCATTTT. Its translation: CASSGGTSPNQPQHF.

V gene TRBV5-1 combines with J gene TRBJ2-7; D is undetermined. The germline CDR1 and CDR2 sequences are SGHRS and YFSETQ. The CDR3 extends over 13 amino acids. Trimming cost V 0 bases and J 4 bases, with 8 bases left between them. The CDR3 sequence: CASSLVADYEQYF. CDR3 sequence (DNA): TGCGCCAGCAGCTTGGTGGCAGATTACGAGCAGTACTTC.

The genes are TRBV6-1 and TRBJ2-5, with unresolved D. This CDR3 spans 12 amino acids. Germline V gene sequence: CDR1 MNHNS, CDR2 SASEGT. V shed 5 bases and J shed 5 bases, with 9 bases lying between them. The CDR3 loop reads CASSLRLETQYF. The CDR3 DNA reads TGTGCCAGCAGTCTCAGGCTGGAGACCCAGTACTTC.

V and J are TRBV19 and TRBJ2-5, with D unclear. The CDR3 consists of 13 residues. V lost 5 bases to trimming and J lost 5 bases, with 12 bases between them. Germline CDR1 LNHDA, CDR2 SQIVND (reference sequence). The DNA of the CDR3 is TGTGCCAGTAGTCCCGGGTTAAGGGAGACCCAGTACTTC. Translated: CASSPGLRETQYF. The variable domain in full, completed from reference TRBV19 and TRBJ2-5, reads DGGITQSPKYLFRKEGQNVTLSCEQNLNHDAMYWYRQDPGQGLRLIYYSQIVNDFQKGDIAEGYSVSREKKESFPLTVTSAQKNPTAFYLCASSPGLRETQYFGPGTRLLVL.

The chain carries TRBV29-1 and TRBJ2-5; 11 positions match TRBD2. The junction had 0 bases not matched to a gene; V was cut back by 4 bases and J by 5 bases. The CDR3 has 12 residues. The germline gives CDR1 SQVTM, CDR2 ANQGSEA. The CDR3 loop reads CSVGTSGETQYF. The CDR3 region has the DNA TGCAGCGTTGGGACTAGCGGGGAGACCCAGTACTTC.

V usage is TRBV2 and J usage is TRBJ2-1; D is possibly TRBD2 (5 bases). Germline V gene lookup returns CDR1 SNHLY and CDR2 FYNNEI. With 8 bases removed from V and 6 bases from J, the gap between germline ends came to 11 bases. This CDR3 spans 12 amino acids. The CDR3: CASGRQRNEQFF. Written as DNA, the CDR3 is TGTGCCAGCGGGAGACAACGCAATGAGCAGTTCTTC.

The chain is built from TRBV2 and TRBJ2-7, with TRBD2 matching over 9 bases. CDR3 length: 14 amino acids. V lost 4 bases to trimming and J lost 3 bases; unmatched junction nucleotides: 4. Germline V gene sequence: CDR1 SNHLY, CDR2 FYNNEI. The CDR3 sequence is CASSVSGGNYEQYF. CDR3 bases: TGTGCCAGCAGTGTGAGCGGGGGGAACTACGAGCAGTACTTC.

This chain uses TRBV9 with TRBJ2-1; 7 bases agree with TRBD1. The ends lost 5 bases at V and 8 bases at J; junction bases unmatched: 13. Germline V gene lookup returns CDR1 SGDLS and CDR2 YYNGEE. The CDR3 contains 15 residues. The CDR3 here is CASRRGPDEGYEQFF. DNA for the CDR3: TGTGCCAGCAGGAGGGGGCCCGACGAGGGTTATGAGCAGTTCTTC.

This clone was seen a few times. The rearrangement joins TRBV7-9 to TRBJ2-7, with 12 bases lining up with TRBD2. The CDR3 contains 14 residues. Germline CDR1 is SEHNR and CDR2 is FQNEAQ (reference sequence). The ends lost 1 base at V and 5 bases at J; junction bases unmatched: 0. CDR3 DNA: TGTGCCAGCAGCTTAGGACTAGCGGGGGACGAGCAGTACTTC. Protein product: CASSLGLAGDEQYF.

This clone has only a few counts. This sequence joins TRBV5-1 and TRBJ1-5; D gene unclear. Per the germline V gene, CDR1 is SGHRS and CDR2 is YFSETQ. Trimming shortened V by 0 bases and J by 1 base, and 8 bases separated the two germline ends. The CDR3 length is 15 residues. Here the CDR3 DNA reads TGCGCCAGCAGCTTGGCCGCGGGGAGCAATCAGCCCCAGCATTTT. Its protein is CASSLAAGSNQPQHF.

The rearrangement joins TRBV4-3 to TRBJ1-1; D unclear. Trimming left V 4 bases short and J 1 base short, with 13 bases between. Germline CDR1 and CDR2: LGHNA and YSLEER. The CDR3 sequence is 15 residues long. CDR3 in DNA: TGCGCCAGCAGCCCGAAGGCGGGGAGGAACACTGAAGCTTTCTTT. Its translation is CASSPKAGRNTEAFF.

This chain links TRBV28 with TRBJ1-4; tentatively, D is TRBD1 (5 bases). This CDR3 is 14 amino acids long. V lost 2 bases and J 6 bases, leaving 10 bases between the germline ends. CDR1 is MDHEN, CDR2 SYDVKM, per germline. CDR3 sequence (DNA): TGTGCCAGCAGTTTAGCAGGAGGGGATGAAAAACTGTTTTTT. As protein: CASSLAGGDEKLFF.

V usage is TRBV14 and J usage is TRBJ2-1; 12 bases are a match to TRBD1. This CDR3 contains 17 residues. Per the germline V gene, CDR1 is SGHDN and CDR2 is FVKESK. J lost 10 bases, V lost 2 bases, and 12 bases had no gene match. The CDR3 nucleotides are TGTGCCAGCAGCCAAACCCCCGGGACAGGGGGCCTGGGCGAGCAGTTCTTC. It encodes CASSQTPGTGGLGEQFF.

The rearrangement joins TRBV7-3 to TRBJ2-2; 8 nucleotides agree with TRBD1. V dropped 7 bases and J dropped 6; count of bases not matched to a gene: 7. The CDR3 consists of 14 residues. CDR1 is SGHTA, CDR2 FQGTGA, per germline. The CDR3 protein is CASTRGTGPGELFF. The CDR3 bases are TGTGCCAGCACCCGGGGGACAGGACCCGGGGAGCTGTTTTTT.